In its sample, the clone carrying this TCR beta chain was seen a few times. V was pared by 5 bases and J by 0 bases, with 15 bases of the junction left unmatched. Germline values: CDR1 MDHEN, CDR2 SYDVKM. The CDR3 spans 18 residues. Naive CD8 libraries were made from around 18,000 to 910,000 sorted cells, and they used 10%, 30% or 50% RNA. These data belong to a study of molecular identifiers for immune sequencing clone quantification. Listed TCR primers and previously described methods were used for bulk TCR libraries. TCRdb processed the PCR reads anew with MiXCR; each CDR3 protein has one entry. The sample lists around 470,000 distinct CDR3 sequences; about 25% were seen once.

The chain has TRBV28 and TRBJ1-2; 7 bases match TRBD1. The specimen sequenced was naive CD8+ T cells from blood, with Jurkat cell RNA spiked in. Subset specified: FACS-sorted CD8+CD4-CCR7+CD45RA+ naive T cells. The sequence was obtained from a human donor in good health. Some libraries in this study had Jurkat cell RNA spiked in. The CDR3 DNA sequence: TGTGCCAGCAGTCCCCGGGACAGTCGGTGGATAGCTAACTATGGCTACACCTTC. The encoded protein is CASSPRDSRWIANYGYTF.